This T cell receptor (beta chain) emerged from a study of cytomegalovirus exposure and HLA in healthy donors. PCR used 60 Vbeta primers and 13 Jbeta primers. The repertoire was sequenced with immunoSEQ multiplex PCR; TCRdb's copy has only in-frame clones and lacks some. The table shows some 140,000 clones, with under 80% occurring only once. Germline assignment: CDR1 SGHNT and CDR2 YYREEE (reference sequence). V lost 6 bases to trimming and J lost 3 bases, with 14 bases between them. CDR3 length equals 14 residues. The sequence came from a woman aged 45-65 years in good health and CMV-seropositive. The sequenced sample consisted of PBMCs. The chain joins TRBV5-4 to TRBJ2-3; a possible D gene is TRBD2 (5 bases). CDR3 residues: CASTSNGVTDTQYF. CDR3 nucleotides: TGTGCCAGCACTAGCAATGGAGTAACAGATACGCAGTATTTT. The variable domain in full, completed from reference TRBV5-4 and TRBJ2-3, reads ETGVTQSPTHLIKTRGQQVTLRCSSQSGHNTVSWYQQALGQGPQFIFQYYREEENGRGNFPPRFSGLQFPNYSSELNVNALELDDSALYLCASTSNGVTDTQYFGPGTRLTVL.